One sample yielded the 18 T cell receptor beta chains listed below, sequenced in a study of blood T cell repertoires in COVID-19. Some clones are missing from TCRdb's copy, which holds only in-frame ones; the method was immunoSEQ multiplex PCR. The profile covers some 300,000 clones, with 90% appearing a single time and around 0.98% taken by the ten largest. What was sequenced was peripheral blood. Every receptor here comes from a woman in her thirties or forties with COVID-19, enrolled during active disease.

The rearrangement uses TRBV20-1 and TRBJ2-1, with 13 bases lining up with TRBD2. Germline V CDR1 and CDR2: DFQATT, SNEGSKA (reference sequence). The CDR3 sequence is 15 residues long. With 3 bases clipped from V and 6 bases from J, the junction kept 5 bases outside the gene matches. The CDR3 is CSASLGLAGRNEQFF. The CDR3 nucleotides read TGCAGTGCTAGTTTGGGACTAGCGGGACGCAATGAGCAGTTCTTC.

This sequence joins TRBV24-1 and TRBJ2-1; 12 bases are shared with TRBD2. From germline, CDR1 is KGHDR and CDR2 SFDVKD. CDR3 length: 17 residues. V dropped 4 bases and J dropped 0; count of bases not matched to a gene: 3. Written as DNA, the CDR3 is TGTGCCACCAGTGACACGACTAGCGGGAGCTCCTACAATGAGCAGTTCTTC. Translation: CATSDTTSGSSYNEQFF.

The J gene is TRBJ2-5, the V gene TRBV7-2; a possible D gene is TRBD2 (6 bases). The CDR3 contains 15 residues. V lost 4 bases to trimming and J lost 5 bases, with 17 bases between them. Germline V gives CDR1 SGHTA, CDR2 FQGNSA. This CDR3 reads CASSSGGRVVETQYF. Here the CDR3 DNA reads TGTGCCAGCAGCTCCGGGGGACGGGTCGTGGAGACCCAGTACTTC.

The V and J genes are TRBV7-3 and TRBJ2-2; D gene ambiguous. The CDR3 sequence is 13 residues long. V was trimmed by 6 bases and J by 0 bases, leaving 5 bases between them. CDR1 is SGHTA and CDR2 is FQGTGA in the germline V gene. The CDR3 DNA reads TGTGCCAGCAGAGGAGCGAACACCGGGGAGCTGTTTTTT. Its translation is CASRGANTGELFF.

The chain links TRBV29-1 to TRBJ2-7; 7 nucleotides align to TRBD1. The CDR3 consists of 12 residues. V shed 5 bases, J shed 5 bases, and the junction held 6 bases outside the gene matches. In germline, CDR1 is SQVTM, CDR2 ANQGSEA. CDR3 sequence: CSVRQGVNEQYF. As DNA, the CDR3 is TGCAGCGTTCGACAGGGTGTGAACGAGCAGTACTTC.

The chain combines TRBV28 with TRBJ2-1, with D possibly being TRBD2 (6 bases). The CDR3 runs 12 residues. Germline CDR1 reads MDHEN; CDR2 reads SYDVKM. V was cut by 6 bases and J by 7 bases, with 10 bases left in between. The CDR3 sequence is CASRTGVNEQFF. The CDR3 DNA is TGTGCCAGCAGGACGGGGGTGAATGAGCAGTTCTTC.

V is TRBV6-5 and J is TRBJ1-6, with D unresolved. Germline values: CDR1 MNHEY, CDR2 SVGAGI. V was shortened by 5 bases and J by 9 bases, with 17 bases between the two germline ends. The CDR3 contains 15 residues. The CDR3, as DNA: TGTGCCAGCAGTCCATCTGGGTCTCGAGGTTCACCCCTCCACTTT. It yields the protein CASSPSGSRGSPLHF.

This clone was seen only a few times. In DNA, the CDR3 is TGTGCCAGCAGCCGGGGGACTAGCGGGAGCCTCTGGGAACAGTACTTC. Translation gives CASSRGTSGSLWEQYF. This chain uses TRBV7-8 with TRBJ2-7, with 14 bases lining up with TRBD2. From germline, CDR1 is SGHVS and CDR2 FQNEAQ. With V trimmed by 5 bases and J by 10 bases, 13 bases remained unmatched. The CDR3 contains 16 residues.

This chain uses TRBV30 with TRBJ1-4, with D unclear. V lost 0 bases, J lost 8 bases, and 7 bases lay in between. Germline values: CDR1 GTSNPN, CDR2 SVGIG (reference sequence). This CDR3 comprises 12 residues. This chain's CDR3 is CAWSVLGEKLFF. The CDR3 DNA is TGTGCCTGGAGTGTACTAGGCGAAAAACTGTTTTTT.

The chain has TRBV28 and TRBJ1-1; 7 positions match TRBD1. The CDR3 length is 13 residues. In germline, CDR1 is MDHEN, CDR2 SYDVKM. J was trimmed by 6 bases and V by 6 bases; bases with no gene match: 7. The CDR3 reads CASRSTGKAEAFF. CDR3 DNA: TGTGCCAGCAGGTCGACAGGGAAGGCTGAAGCTTTCTTT.

The chain couples TRBV5-1 to TRBJ2-1, with D maybe TRBD1 (5 bases). This CDR3 is built from 15 residues. Between the trimmed V and J ends, which lost 1 base and 2 bases, there was a span of 10 bases. Germline values: CDR1 SGHRS, CDR2 YFSETQ. CDR3 DNA sequence: TGCGCCAGCAGCTTGAGGGCAGGGACCTACAATGAGCAGTTCTTC. This encodes CASSLRAGTYNEQFF.

CDR3 in DNA: TGTGCCAGCAGTACAGGGGGGAACACTGAAGCTTTCTTT. As protein: CASSTGGNTEAFF. The chain combines TRBV28 with TRBJ1-1; 8 bases align to TRBD1. Germline V gene lookup returns CDR1 MDHEN and CDR2 SYDVKM. The CDR3 spans 13 residues. Losses at the gene ends were 5 bases for V and 1 base for J; bases not matched to a gene: 0. The full variable domain, its missing parts supplied by reference TRBV28 and TRBJ1-1, is DVKVTQSSRYLVKRTGEKVFLECVQDMDHENMFWYRQDPGLGLRLIYFSYDVKMKEKGDIPEGYSVSREKKERFSLILESASTNQTSMYLCASSTGGNTEAFFGQGTRLTVV.

The V call is TRBV27, the J call TRBJ2-7; 10 bases align to TRBD2. Germline CDR1 MNHEY, CDR2 SMNVEV (reference sequence). The CDR3 has 13 residues. Unmatched junction bases numbered 2, after V lost 7 bases and J lost 2 bases. The CDR3 region is CASKSGRAYEQYF. For the CDR3, the DNA is TGTGCCAGCAAAAGCGGGAGGGCCTACGAGCAGTACTTC.

This chain connects TRBV5-4 to TRBJ1-1; D may be TRBD1 (5 bases). V lost 5 bases and J lost 2, with 10 bases in between. Germline assignment: CDR1 SGHNT and CDR2 YYREEE (reference sequence). This CDR3 is built from 13 residues. The CDR3 bases are TGTGCCAGCAGTTCGGGGGACAACACTGAAGCTTTCTTT. This translates into CASSSGDNTEAFF. The variable domain in full, with the rest retrieved from reference TRBV5-4 and TRBJ1-1, is ETGVTQSPTHLIKTRGQQVTLRCSSQSGHNTVSWYQQALGQGPQFIFQYYREEENGRGNFPPRFSGLQFPNYSSELNVNALELDDSALYLCASSSGDNTEAFFGQGTRLTVV.

With respect to this clone: Germline is not matched at one junction end, which may reflect a read error. Other DNA sequences within the sample encode an identical CDR3. The V gene is TRBV5-6, the J gene TRBJ1-4; TRBD1 agrees at 8 bases. The germline V gene has CDR1 SGHDT and CDR2 YYEEEE. The CDR3 contains 16 residues. This chain's CDR3 is CASSLGQVPYIEKLFF. As DNA, the CDR3 is TGTGCCAGCAGTTTGGGACAGGTACCCTATATTGAAAAACTGTTTTTT.

This clone was recorded only once. The chain is built from TRBV27 and TRBJ2-1, with 8 bases lining up with TRBD2. The CDR3 contains 15 residues. V lost 6 bases to trimming and J lost 0 bases; unmatched junction nucleotides: 4. Germline V gene data show CDR1 as MNHEY and CDR2 as SMNVEV (reference sequence). CDR3 loop: CASSRAGASYNEQFF. CDR3 DNA sequence: TGTGCCAGCAGCAGAGCGGGGGCCTCCTACAATGAGCAGTTCTTC.

This clone was seen only once. This chain connects TRBV28 to TRBJ1-3, with D unresolved. Germline V gives CDR1 MDHEN, CDR2 SYDVKM. The V end lost 6 bases, the J end lost 2 bases, and 11 bases lay between the germline ends. The CDR3 is 14 residues long. The CDR3 region has the DNA TGTGCCAGCAGCCCCCTGTCTACTGGAAACACCATATATTTT. Protein product: CASSPLSTGNTIYF.

This chain links TRBV7-6 with TRBJ2-1; 8 bases are a match to TRBD2. Germline V gene lookup returns CDR1 SGHVS and CDR2 FNYEAQ. This CDR3 is built from 15 residues. V shed 0 bases and J 7 bases; nucleotides not matched to a gene: 5. CDR3 sequence (DNA): TGTGCCAGCAGCTTAGCGTACAGCGGGGGAAATGAGCAGTTCTTC. This translates into CASSLAYSGGNEQFF.